The clone carrying this TCR beta chain has only a few counts. The antigen is unknown. Germline-derived CDR1 and CDR2 are WSHSY and SAAADI. Trimming stripped 6 bases from V and 1 base from J, with 9 bases between. The CDR3 is 13 amino acids. This record belongs to a study of cytomegalovirus exposure and HLA in healthy donors. The PCR made use of 60 Vbeta and 13 Jbeta primers. Produced via immunoSEQ multiplex PCR; TCRdb's table is partial and in-frame only. The profile shows 150,000 to 200,000 clones, 65% to 80% of them singletons. Study-level findings and limits: Among TCR beta chains, those listed as cytomegalovirus-associated numbered over 150. What a later analysis showed was that several of the most significant clusters appeared linked to common viral pathogens. What TCR beta sequences reportedly achieved was accurate prediction of HLA-A and HLA-B alleles in most subjects.

The clonotype comes from a woman in her twenties or thirties in good health and CMV-seropositive. What was sequenced was PBMCs. This chain connects TRBV10-2 to TRBJ1-1; no reliable D call. DNA for the CDR3: TGCGCCAGCAGCGAGCAGGAGAACACTGAAGCTTTCTTT. It translates to CASSEQENTEAFF.